The rows below give T cell receptor beta chains drawn from one sample of a study of blood T cells in healthy people across ages. TCRdb reprocessed the 5' RACE reads with MiXCR, giving one entry per CDR3 protein. The sample consists of hundreds of thousands of distinct CDR3 sequences, about 55% of them appearing once. The sample taken for sequencing was blood. These receptors were obtained from a man aged 55 to 70 in good health. Both conserved end residues are part of each CDR3. The order of the fields is V gene, clone size, CDR3 protein. Clone size is not always given. Where it is, it says once, few, many or a class for expanded clones.

TRBV6-6 . CASSSKPPGQTHYGYTF
TRBV20-1 . CSASMGLRTDTQYF
TRBV5-1 few CASSSGLAVTDTQYF
TRBV9 . CASSVGGQGARALHF
TRBV24-1 . CATSDLPRGGVEKLFF
TRBV2 . CASSVEGVGEKLFF
TRBV6-6 . CASSYGSGVGYEQYF
TRBV11-2 . CASSVDPKPGEQYF
TRBV9 . CASSVGAHSRDTQYF
TRBV10-2 . CASSGQTGETQYF
TRBV6-5 few CASSLQGLVRETQYF
TRBV11-2 once CASSPYPLGEQYF
TRBV14 many CASSPANYEQYF
TRBV7-9 . CASRVQGVAGGEQFF
TRBV27 . CASSLPRGGQGESYEQYF
TRBV4-2 . CASSPLGEDMNTEAFF
TRBV12-3/TRBV12-4 . CASRVSDNQPQHF
TRBV7-8 . CASSLASYSYEQYF
TRBV15 . CATSRDPQGAGGELFF
TRBV6-1 . CASRNTGYYGYTF
TRBV7-2 few CASSLKRGAPSYNEQFF
TRBV6-6 . CASKGSRGLGTDTQYF
TRBV7-3 many CASSPAQGSSYEQYF
TRBV10-3 many CAISPGLAGLYEQYF
TRBV7-2 . CASSLGLAGGPAFYEQYF
TRBV28 . CASRPLGETQYF
TRBV20-1 few CSANQGPDTQYF
TRBV28 . CAIQGPYEQYF
TRBV3-1 . CASTQGPGLRDYTF
TRBV12-3/TRBV12-4 . CASSLASLAEQFF
TRBV20-1 . CSARYGTGLGYEQYF
TRBV5-4 . CASSPPRGSTHEQYF
TRBV4-3 . CASSQGLGGGWEAQYF
TRBV20-1 . CSARDPAADHEQFF
TRBV28 . CASTLGGRREQYF
TRBV9 . CASSVEGRTTGELFF
TRBV28 . CASSLFASGSPGELFF
TRBV29-1 few CSVGGGSREQYF
TRBV28 few CASSLVVWSGYNEQFF
TRBV5-1 . CASSRAGIDEQFF
TRBV7-3 . CASSLMAASSYEQYF
TRBV7-2 . CASSLEAGRPTDTQYF
TRBV20-1 few CSATLGQGIYGYTF
TRBV9 . CASSVGTLNLDEQYF
TRBV7-2 many CASSLLRMSSYNEQFF
TRBV20-1 . CSARASSGGAISTQYF
TRBV7-2 once CAGSLTAGTDTQYF
TRBV6-5 few CASQRGQGARPLHF
TRBV11-1 few CASSLGQGAADTQYF
TRBV29-1 . CSGQSLSYNEQYF
TRBV3-1 . CASSLGESNTGELFF
TRBV11-1 . CASTPGQGWEQYF
TRBV6-1 . CASSERGRSYEQYF
TRBV7-2 many CASSTAGTRPKNIQYF
TRBV10-3 . CASSYPGRTYEQYF
TRBV7-8 . CASSSISGATQYF
TRBV30 . CVWSAGVGGYTF
TRBV29-1 few CSVERSDNYGYTF
TRBV7-9 . CASSLTGPGADVLTF